These 17 T cell receptor beta chains came from one sample sequenced in a study of blood T cell repertoires in COVID-19. Using immunoSEQ multiplex PCR, the repertoire was profiled, and TCRdb retains in-frame clones only, with some absent. The sample holds about 28,000 clones, around 82% seen once. Sequenced input: peripheral blood. These receptors were obtained from a man in his 70s with active COVID-19.

The gene calls are TRBV5-4 and TRBJ2-2; 10 nucleotides agree with TRBD1. There are 15 residues in the CDR3. Germline V lookup: CDR1 SGHNT, CDR2 YYREEE (reference sequence). V was pared by 4 bases and J by 5 bases, with 5 bases of the junction left unmatched. CDR3 bases: TGTGCCAGCAGCCGACAGGGGGCGCGAACCGGGGAGCTGTTTTTT. Protein: CASSRQGARTGELFF.

CDR3: CASSQVLGANYEQYF. In nucleotides, the CDR3 is TGTGCCAGCAGCCAAGTTCTAGGGGCCAACTACGAGCAGTACTTC. The V and J genes are TRBV4-2 and TRBJ2-7, with a weak D call TRBD1 (5 bases). The CDR3 has 15 residues. Trimming stripped 1 base from V and 3 bases from J, with 13 bases between. The germline gives CDR1 LGHNA, CDR2 YNFKEQ.

The J gene is TRBJ2-5, the V gene TRBV5-1, with TRBD1 as a possible D gene (6 bases). The germline V and J ends were trimmed by 5 bases and 0 bases, with 11 bases remaining between them. Per germline, CDR1 SGHRS and CDR2 YFSETQ. CDR3 length: 14 amino acids. The CDR3 coding sequence is TGCGCCAGCAGAAGGGCAGGGGACCAAGAGACCCAGTACTTC. Its translation: CASRRAGDQETQYF.

The V call is TRBV12-5, the J call TRBJ2-5, with TRBD2 matching 10 bases. Germline values: CDR1 LGHNT, CDR2 FRNRAP. This CDR3 spans 14 amino acids. The V and J ends lost 6 bases and 6 bases, in that order; junction bases with no gene match: 7. The CDR3 bases are TGTGCTAGTGGGGTAGCGGGGGGCTCGCAGACCCAGTACTTC. This translates into CASGVAGGSQTQYF.

The chain carries TRBV10-2 and TRBJ1-5, with D tentatively TRBD1 (5 bases). The germline CDR1 and CDR2 sequences are WSHSY and SAAADI. With 0 bases removed from V and 4 bases from J, the gap between germline ends came to 7 bases. The CDR3 totals 14 residues. This chain's CDR3 is CASSESRTNQPQHF. CDR3 nucleotides: TGCGCCAGCAGTGAGTCAAGGACAAATCAGCCCCAGCATTTT.

This clone was observed once. The chain recombines TRBV15 with TRBJ1-5, with D perhaps TRBD1 (5 bases). Germline loops: CDR1 LNHNV, CDR2 YYDKDF (reference sequence). With 3 bases removed from V and 5 bases from J, the gap between germline ends came to 11 bases. The CDR3 has 14 amino acids. For the CDR3, the DNA is TGTGCCACCAGCAGCAGCCAGGGTTATCAGCCCCAGCATTTT. As protein: CATSSSQGYQPQHF.

This chain joins TRBV24-1 and TRBJ2-3; 9 positions match TRBD2. The CDR3 spans 17 residues. V was clipped by 5 bases and J by 3 bases; unmatched bases: 11. Per germline, CDR1 KGHDR and CDR2 SFDVKD. CDR3: CATSAAPGLAGTDTQYF. The CDR3 region has the DNA TGTGCCACCAGTGCCGCCCCGGGACTAGCAGGAACAGATACGCAGTATTTT.

The chain combines TRBV11-3 with TRBJ1-2; 7 nucleotides align to TRBD1. The CDR3 is 15 amino acids. The germline CDR1 and CDR2 sequences are SGHNT and YENEEA. V dropped 0 bases and J dropped 6; count of bases not matched to a gene: 7. This chain's CDR3 is CASSLEGGAFHGYTF. CDR3 coding DNA: TGTGCCAGCAGCTTAGAAGGGGGCGCCTTCCATGGCTACACCTTC.

A remark on this clone: Other DNA variants within this sample encode the same CDR3. This chain links TRBV5-1 with TRBJ1-6; 12 bases fit TRBD1. The CDR3 length is 19 residues. V was pared by 4 bases and J by 4 bases, with 12 bases of the junction left unmatched. CDR1 and CDR2 (germline): SGHRS, YFSETQ. For the CDR3, the DNA is TGCGCCAGCAGCCCCGGGACAGGGGGCGGAAGCTCTTATAATTCACCCCTCCACTTT. This codes for CASSPGTGGGSSYNSPLHF. Together with reference TRBV5-1 and TRBJ1-6, the CDR3 gives the full variable domain: KAGVTQTPRYLIKTRGQQVTLSCSPISGHRSVSWYQQTPGQGLQFLFEYFSETQRNKGNFPGRFSGRQFSNSRSEMNVSTLELGDSALYLCASSPGTGGGSSYNSPLHFGNGTRLTVT.

This chain joins TRBV11-2 and TRBJ1-2; 7 nucleotides match TRBD1. V trimming: 5 bases; J trimming: 5 bases; junction bases outside the gene matches: 8. Germline-derived CDR1 and CDR2 are SGHAT and FQNNGV. The CDR3 consists of 14 residues. The CDR3 nucleotides read TGTGCCAGCAGCGGGGGGACAGTCGGATATGGCTACACCTTC. This codes for CASSGGTVGYGYTF.

This clone was seen only once. V and J are TRBV5-4 and TRBJ2-5, with 9 bases aligning to TRBD2. The CDR3 is 17 residues long. Trimming removed 0 bases from V and 5 bases from J; junction bases left unmatched: 11. Per germline, CDR1 SGHNT and CDR2 YYREEE (reference sequence). CDR3 loop: CASSLAGRRGGRETQYF. The DNA for the CDR3 is TGTGCCAGCAGCTTGGCCGGGCGGCGGGGGGGCCGTGAGACCCAGTACTTC.

J is TRBJ2-7 and V is TRBV30; 12 bases match TRBD1. The CDR3 contains 15 residues. Germline loops: CDR1 GTSNPN, CDR2 SVGIG (reference sequence). V lost 0 bases to trimming and J lost 12 bases; unmatched junction nucleotides: 12. CDR3 sequence reads: CAWSVVPGQGAFPYF. The CDR3 bases are TGTGCCTGGAGTGTAGTTCCGGGACAGGGGGCGTTCCCGTACTTC.

The chain carries TRBV6-5 and TRBJ1-1; TRBD1 is a possible D gene (5 bases). There are 13 residues in the CDR3. Trimming cost V 2 bases and J 3 bases, with 7 bases left between them. Germline CDR1 is MNHEY and CDR2 is SVGAGI. The CDR3: CASSYEGDTEAFF. CDR3 nucleotide sequence: TGTGCCAGCAGTTACGAAGGGGACACTGAAGCTTTCTTT.

The V and J genes are TRBV4-1 and TRBJ1-2, with 9 bases matching TRBD1. Trimming took 7 bases from V and 5 from J; bases not matched to a gene: 8. The germline V gene encodes CDR1 MGHRA and CDR2 YSYEKL. The CDR3 length is 14 residues. In DNA form, the CDR3 reads TGCGCCAGCAAAGGGACAGGGAGAGGTTATGGCTACACCTTC. The encoded protein is CASKGTGRGYGYTF.

The CDR3 spells CASSFSDKYEQYF. The CDR3 DNA reads TGTGCCAGCAGTTTCAGTGACAAGTACGAGCAGTACTTC. V gene TRBV11-2 combines with J gene TRBJ2-7; D ambiguous. Germline loops: CDR1 SGHAT, CDR2 FQNNGV. V was trimmed by 6 bases and J by 4 bases, leaving 13 bases between them. The CDR3 loop spans 13 amino acids.

The chain couples TRBV6-2 or TRBV6-3 to TRBJ1-6; D may be TRBD1 (5 bases). Germline V lookup: CDR1 MNHEY, CDR2 SVGEGT. V gave up 2 bases and J gave up 9 bases, with 14 bases separating them. The CDR3 sequence is 15 residues long. In nucleotides, the CDR3 is TGTGCCAGCAGTTACGCGGGACCGGGCCTTTCACCCCTCCACTTT. As protein: CASSYAGPGLSPLHF.

The chain is built from TRBV11-2 and TRBJ2-1, with a possible D match to TRBD2 (6 bases). Germline lookup yields CDR1 SGHAT and CDR2 FQNNGV. This CDR3 is 14 amino acids long. The germline V and J ends were trimmed by 5 bases and 6 bases, with 14 bases remaining between them. CDR3 amino acids: CASSTGGGPNEQFF. In DNA form, the CDR3 reads TGTGCCAGCAGCACCGGGGGAGGACCCAATGAGCAGTTCTTC. Supplemented by reference TRBV11-2 and TRBJ2-1, the full variable domain reads EAGVAQSPRYKIIEKRQSVAFWCNPISGHATLYWYQQILGQGPKLLIQFQNNGVVDDSQLPKDRFSAERLKGVDSTLKIQPAKLEDSAVYLCASSTGGGPNEQFFGPGTRLTVL.